The 18 T cell receptor beta chains listed next were all sequenced from one sample in a study of T cell responses to AZD1222 COVID-19 vaccine. Clones were read by immunoSEQ multiplex PCR, and TCRdb kept only the in-frame ones, dropping some. Found here are 90,000 or so clones, around nine tenths of them singletons; the top ten hold about 2.2%. The source material was peripheral blood, sampled on day 0 of AZD1222 vaccination. The receptor set was obtained from an adult in good health.

This clone appeared once. The chain couples TRBV27 to TRBJ1-5; D perhaps matches TRBD1 (6 bases). CDR3 length: 17 amino acids. Trimming cost V 1 base and J 1 base, with 14 bases left between them. Germline CDR1 reads MNHEY; CDR2 reads SMNVEV (reference sequence). CDR3 DNA sequence: TGTGCCAGCAGTTTATGGGGGCCAGAATCCAGCAATCAGCCCCAGCATTTT. Translated, it gives CASSLWGPESSNQPQHF.

The chain employs TRBV4-2 and TRBJ1-6; D is ambiguous. There are 12 residues in the CDR3. Trimming cost V 1 base and J 7 bases, with 2 bases left between them. Germline CDR1 and CDR2: LGHNA and YNFKEQ. The CDR3 protein is CASSQANSPLHF. In DNA form, the CDR3 reads TGTGCCAGCAGCCAAGCCAATTCACCCCTCCACTTT.

The CDR3 is CAWSSFEALFF. As DNA, the CDR3 is TGTGCCTGGAGTTCATTTGAGGCACTGTTTTTT. The chain uses TRBV30 and TRBJ1-4, with D uncertain. In germline, CDR1 is GTSNPN, CDR2 SVGIG (reference sequence). This CDR3 spans 11 amino acids. V was pared by 2 bases and J by 13 bases, with 11 bases between.

This chain links TRBV4-2 with TRBJ2-1, with D uncertain. The V end lost 0 bases, the J end lost 6 bases, and 3 bases lay between the germline ends. Germline CDR1 and CDR2: LGHNA and YNFKEQ. The CDR3 spans 12 residues. DNA of the CDR3: TGTGCCAGCAGCCAAGATGCCAATGAGCAGTTCTTC. As protein: CASSQDANEQFF.

The chain carries TRBV5-1 and TRBJ1-4; possibly TRBD1 for D (5 bases). This CDR3 comprises 15 residues. Germline values: CDR1 SGHRS, CDR2 YFSETQ. V lost 4 bases to trimming and J lost 10 bases, with 20 bases between them. The DNA for the CDR3 is TGCGCCAGCAGCACGACCGGGACTCCTGCCCGAAAACTGTTTTTT. Translation: CASSTTGTPARKLFF.

V gene TRBV6-4 combines with J gene TRBJ1-5, with a weak D call TRBD1 (5 bases). Trimming removed 5 bases from V and 1 base from J, with 12 bases in between. The CDR3 contains 15 residues. Germline lookup yields CDR1 MRHNA and CDR2 SNTAGT. CDR3 DNA sequence: TGTGCCAGCAGTCCGACCGAGGGGAGCAATCAGCCCCAGCATTTT. This gives the protein CASSPTEGSNQPQHF.

The chain uses TRBV5-6 and TRBJ1-2; 11 nucleotides align to TRBD1. Unmatched junction bases numbered 6, after V lost 7 bases and J lost 1 base. CDR3 length equals 15 residues. The germline CDR1 and CDR2 sequences are SGHDT and YYEEEE. The CDR3 protein is CASAPGQGVNYGYTF. The CDR3 coding sequence is TGTGCCAGCGCCCCGGGACAGGGGGTTAACTATGGCTACACCTTC.

CDR3 bases: TGTGCCAGCAGCGTGACAGGTGATTGGTCTGAAAAACTGTTTTTT. Translation gives CASSVTGDWSEKLFF. This chain joins TRBV9 and TRBJ1-4, with D perhaps TRBD1 (6 bases). This CDR3 is built from 15 residues. Germline V lookup: CDR1 SGDLS, CDR2 YYNGEE. V dropped 2 bases and J dropped 7 bases, with 15 bases sitting between them.

The chain employs TRBV30 and TRBJ2-3; D might be TRBD2 (5 bases). Germline values: CDR1 GTSNPN, CDR2 SVGIG (reference sequence). The CDR3 sequence is 13 residues long. Trimming removed 8 bases at V and 3 bases at J, with 15 bases between. The CDR3 sequence: CARGGGKTDTQYF. In nucleotides, the CDR3 is TGTGCCCGAGGAGGTGGGAAGACAGATACGCAGTATTTT.

The chain is built from TRBV2 and TRBJ1-5; unclear D gene. The germline V gene has CDR1 SNHLY and CDR2 FYNNEI. CDR3 length: 12 residues. Trimming removed 4 bases from V and 4 bases from J, with 5 bases in between. CDR3: CASSARNQPQHF. CDR3 nucleotide sequence: TGTGCCAGCAGTGCGCGGAATCAGCCCCAGCATTTT.

The sample holds one count of this clone. The chain joins TRBV3-1 (or the pseudogene TRBV3-2) to TRBJ2-7, with D unclear. V lost 0 bases, J lost 5 bases, and 5 bases lay in between. This CDR3 has 12 amino acids. In germline, CDR1 is LGHDT, CDR2 YNNKEL (reference sequence). CDR3 nucleotide sequence: TGTGCCAGCAGCCAAGATCTGGACGAGCAGTACTTC. Its protein is CASSQDLDEQYF.

The gene calls are TRBV6-5 and TRBJ1-5, with unresolved D. Germline V lookup: CDR1 MNHEY, CDR2 SVGAGI. The CDR3 covers 14 residues. Trimming cost V 6 bases and J 2 bases, with 11 bases left between them. The CDR3 coding sequence is TGTGCCAGCAGCCTTGTCGAGGGCAATCAGCCCCAGCATTTT. Its translation is CASSLVEGNQPQHF.

V and J are TRBV28 and TRBJ2-1; D call uncertain. Germline assignment: CDR1 MDHEN and CDR2 SYDVKM. V was trimmed by 3 bases and J by 8 bases, leaving 5 bases between them. This CDR3 spans 11 amino acids. The CDR3 region is CASSFLDEQFF. The CDR3 region has the DNA TGTGCCAGCAGTTTCCTGGATGAGCAGTTCTTC.

This clone was seen a single time. The gene calls are TRBV30 and TRBJ2-7; 9 bases map to TRBD1. The CDR3 runs 13 residues. Germline V gives CDR1 GTSNPN, CDR2 SVGIG (reference sequence). With 3 bases clipped from V and 2 bases from J, the junction kept 2 bases outside the gene matches. CDR3: CAWSGDRAYEQYF. The CDR3 DNA is TGTGCCTGGAGCGGGGACAGGGCCTACGAGCAGTACTTC.

The chain uses TRBV15 and TRBJ1-1; a possible D gene is TRBD1 (5 bases). The germline V gene encodes CDR1 LNHNV and CDR2 YYDKDF (reference sequence). The CDR3 is made up of 14 amino acids. Deletions cut 6 bases from V and 3 bases from J, with 14 bases between. DNA for the CDR3: TGTGCCACCAGGCGGGGGGGATTGTACACTGAAGCTTTCTTT. Its protein is CATRRGGLYTEAFF. The whole variable domain, remainder taken from reference TRBV15 and TRBJ1-1, is DAMVIQNPRYQVTQFGKPVTLSCSQTLNHNVMYWYQQKSSQAPKLLFHYYDKDFNNEADTPDNFQSRRPNTSFCFLDIRSPGLGDTAMYLCATRRGGLYTEAFFGQGTRLTVV.

The gene calls are TRBV5-1 and TRBJ2-1, with 8 bases that match TRBD1. Germline CDR1 reads SGHRS; CDR2 reads YFSETQ. V dropped 5 bases and J dropped 3; count of bases not matched to a gene: 4. This CDR3 is 14 amino acids long. CDR3 region: CASRPGQGYNEQFF. The CDR3 coding sequence is TGCGCCAGCAGGCCAGGACAGGGCTACAATGAGCAGTTCTTC.

This sequence joins TRBV6-1 and TRBJ2-1; D may be TRBD2 (6 bases). With 3 bases removed from V and 6 bases from J, the gap between germline ends came to 15 bases. This CDR3 comprises 15 residues. Germline V CDR1 and CDR2: MNHNS, SASEGT. CDR3 bases: TGTGCCAGCAGTGAGTGGGACTCCCTCCCCAATGAGCAGTTCTTC. Encoded protein: CASSEWDSLPNEQFF.

This clone is a singleton in its sample. The chain is built from TRBV21-1 and TRBJ2-2. TRBV21-1 is given as a pseudogene. The CDR3 extends over 16 amino acids. DNA of the CDR3: TGTGCCAGCAGCAGGGTTAGGGGAGTGAACACCGGGGAGCTGTTTTTT. The encoded protein is CASSRVRGVNTGELFF.